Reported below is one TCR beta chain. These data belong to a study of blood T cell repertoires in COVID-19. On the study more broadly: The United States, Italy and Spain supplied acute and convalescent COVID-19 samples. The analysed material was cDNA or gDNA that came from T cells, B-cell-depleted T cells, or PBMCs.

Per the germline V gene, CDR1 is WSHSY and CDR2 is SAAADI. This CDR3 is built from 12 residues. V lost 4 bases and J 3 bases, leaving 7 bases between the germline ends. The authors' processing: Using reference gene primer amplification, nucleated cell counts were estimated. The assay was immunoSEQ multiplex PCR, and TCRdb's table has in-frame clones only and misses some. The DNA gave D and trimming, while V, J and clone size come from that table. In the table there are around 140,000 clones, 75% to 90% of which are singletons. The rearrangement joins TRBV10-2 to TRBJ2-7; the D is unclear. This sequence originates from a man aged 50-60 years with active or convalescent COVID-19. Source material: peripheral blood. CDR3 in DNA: TGCGCCAGCAGTGCTTCGTACTACGAGCAGTACTTC. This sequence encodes CASSASYYEQYF.